Listed below are T cell receptor beta chains from one sample, sequenced in a study of cytomegalovirus exposure and HLA in healthy donors. Sequenced by immunoSEQ multiplex PCR; TCRdb stores in-frame clones only, minus some. This table holds 50,000 or so clones, over 85% found once. Sequenced material: PBMCs. Receptors were obtained from a woman between 18 and 29 years old in good health and CMV-seropositive. CDR3s include the opening cysteine and the closing phenylalanine or tryptophan. The D gene is left open where the match is weak. Expanded clones are given a class, and other clones once, few, many or no size at all.

CDR3 length,D gene,clone size,J gene,V gene,CDR3 DNA,CDR3 protein
13,.,.,TRBJ1-1,TRBV4-3,TGCGCCAGCAGCCAAGGGCCGGGGACTGAAGCTTTCTTT,CASSQGPGTEAFF
13,TRBD1,.,TRBJ1-5,TRBV6-5,TGTGCCAGCAGAGGACAGGGTGATCAGCCCCAGCATTTT,CASRGQGDQPQHF
16,TRBD1,.,TRBJ2-7,TRBV19,TGTGCCAGTAGTACCGCGGAGACAGGGATCTCCTACGAGCAGTACTTC,CASSTAETGISYEQYF
14,.,.,TRBJ2-3,TRBV11-2,TGTGCCAGCAGCATCGTTAGAGGCACAGATACGCAGTATTTT,CASSIVRGTDTQYF
14,TRBD1,.,TRBJ2-7,TRBV7-6,TGTGCCAGCAGCCTCAGACAGGGGACCTACGAGCAGTACTTC,CASSLRQGTYEQYF
13,.,once,TRBJ1-5,TRBV2,TGTGCCAGCAGTGTTAGATGGTCCCAGCCCCAGCATTTT,CASSVRWSQPQHF
15,TRBD1,once,TRBJ1-2,TRBV6-5,TGTGCCAGCAGAAGGACAGGGGCCGGAAGCTATGGCTACACCTTC,CASRRTGAGSYGYTF
13,.,.,TRBJ2-1,TRBV9,TGTGCCAGCAGCGTACAGGGCGGGGATGAGCAGTTCTTC,CASSVQGGDEQFF
14,TRBD2,.,TRBJ2-7,TRBV7-3,TGTGCCAGCAGCAACCTAGCGGGGCCCTACGAGCAGTACTTC,CASSNLAGPYEQYF
13,.,.,TRBJ2-5,TRBV28,TGTGCCACCGCCCACATGGCGGCGGAGACCCAGTACTTC,CATAHMAAETQYF
13,.,.,TRBJ2-7,TRBV11-2,TGTGCCAGCAGCTCAACCCGGGGGTTCGAGCAGTACTTC,CASSSTRGFEQYF
16,TRBD2,.,TRBJ2-3,TRBV9,TGTGCCAGCAGCGTAGGTAATAGCGGGGGCACAGATACGCAGTATTTT,CASSVGNSGGTDTQYF
14,TRBD1,.,TRBJ1-1,TRBV5-1,TGCGCCAGCAGCTTGTGGACAGGGGGCGCGGAAGCTTTCTTT,CASSLWTGGAEAFF
15,.,.,TRBJ2-7,TRBV6-1,TGTGCCAGCAGTGAAGTGGGGGGACAGCGCTACGAGCAGTACTTC,CASSEVGGQRYEQYF
14,.,.,TRBJ1-1,TRBV7-8,TGTGCCAGCAGCTTGCAACGACGGGGGACTGAAGCTTTCTTT,CASSLQRRGTEAFF
14,.,.,TRBJ1-3,TRBV9,TGTGCCAGCAGCTCCACAGGGATCGGAAACACCATATATTTT,CASSSTGIGNTIYF
17,TRBD1,.,TRBJ1-1,TRBV28,TGTGCCAGCAGTCCCGTCGCGTGGGGACAGTATAATGTTGAAGCTTTCTTT,CASSPVAWGQYNVEAFF
17,TRBD1,.,TRBJ1-5,TRBV2,TGTGCCAGCAGGCTTACAGGGGGGGACCATAGCAATCAGCCCCAGCATTTT,CASRLTGGDHSNQPQHF
14,TRBD1,.,TRBJ2-7,TRBV13,TGTGCCAGCAGCTATGGACAGGGTAACTTCGAGCAGTACTTC,CASSYGQGNFEQYF
17,.,once,TRBJ1-5,TRBV6-4,TGTGCCAGCAGTGAGACGACACCGTCTTATAGCAATCAGCCCCAGCATTTT,CASSETTPSYSNQPQHF
12,.,.,TRBJ2-2,TRBV11-2,TGTGCCAGCAGCCCAAAGCCCGGGGAGCTGTTTTTT,CASSPKPGELFF
14,.,.,TRBJ2-7,TRBV7-9,TGTGCCAGCAGCCCAGGGCGCCGTCCCTACGAGCAGTACTTC,CASSPGRRPYEQYF
17,TRBD2,.,TRBJ2-1,TRBV2,TGTGCCAGCAGTGATCAGCCAGCGGGGGTGAGCTACAATGAGCAGTTCTTC,CASSDQPAGVSYNEQFF
11,.,.,TRBJ1-1,TRBV20-1,TGCAGTGGCAGGGGGAACACTGAAGCTTTCTTT,CSGRGNTEAFF
16,.,.,TRBJ1-1,TRBV18,TGTGCCAGCTCACCACCAAGCCAGGGCCACCACACTGAAGCTTTCTTT,CASSPPSQGHHTEAFF
15,TRBD1,.,TRBJ2-1,TRBV18,TGTGCCAGCTCACCCGAAGGGGGCGGCTACAATGAGCAGTTCTTC,CASSPEGGGYNEQFF
15,TRBD2,few,TRBJ2-3,TRBV5-1,TGCGCCAGCAGCCTTAGCGGGGGGGACGGGGATACGCAGTATTTT,CASSLSGGDGDTQYF
13,TRBD1,.,TRBJ2-7,TRBV28,TGTGCCAGCAAGGTGACAGGGATCCACGAGCAGTACTTC,CASKVTGIHEQYF
15,TRBD1,once,TRBJ1-1,TRBV28,TGTGCCAGCCTGAAAAGGAGACAGGGTGATACTGAAGCTTTCTTT,CASLKRRQGDTEAFF
14,TRBD2,.,TRBJ2-3,TRBV27,TGTGCCAGCAGTTTATTCGCGGGGGCAGATACGCAGTATTTT,CASSLFAGADTQYF
15,TRBD1,.,TRBJ1-5,TRBV27,TGTGCCAGCACTACCCTACAGGGGGCGAATCAGCCCCAGCATTTT,CASTTLQGANQPQHF
14,.,.,TRBJ1-2,TRBV6-5,TGTGCCAGCACCGACAGGAGAGCTAACTATGGCTACACCTTC,CASTDRRANYGYTF
13,.,.,TRBJ2-2,TRBV7-2,TGTGCCAGCAGCTTAGAGCCCCTCGGGGAGCTGTTTTTT,CASSLEPLGELFF
16,.,.,TRBJ1-1,TRBV9,TGTGCCAGCAGCGGATCTCCTCTACAGGGTGGAACTGAAGCTTTCTTT,CASSGSPLQGGTEAFF
14,.,.,TRBJ2-5,TRBV29-1,TGCAGCGTGGGAGCAGATACCACCAAGAGGACCCAGTACTTC,CSVGADTTKRTQYF
15,.,.,TRBJ1-6,TRBV14,TGTGCCAGCAGCCAATCACGAGGCAATAATTCACCCCTCCACTTT,CASSQSRGNNSPLHF